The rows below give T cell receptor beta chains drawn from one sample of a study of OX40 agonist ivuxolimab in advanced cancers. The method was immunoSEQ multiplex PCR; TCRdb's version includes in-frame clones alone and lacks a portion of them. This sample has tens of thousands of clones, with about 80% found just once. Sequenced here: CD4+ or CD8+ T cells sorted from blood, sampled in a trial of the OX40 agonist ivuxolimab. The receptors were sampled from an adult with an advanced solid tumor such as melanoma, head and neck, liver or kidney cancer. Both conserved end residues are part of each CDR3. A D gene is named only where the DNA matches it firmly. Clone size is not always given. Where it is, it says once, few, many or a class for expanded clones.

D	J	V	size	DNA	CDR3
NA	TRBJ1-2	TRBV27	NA	TGTGCCAGCAGTTTAGAGGGAGGCGGAGGCTACACCTTC	CASSLEGGGGYTF
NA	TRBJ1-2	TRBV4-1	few	TGCGCCAGCAGCCCACTATCCCCTAGATACTATGGCTACACCTTC	CASSPLSPRYYGYTF
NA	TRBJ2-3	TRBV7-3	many	TGTGCCAGCAGCTTAACGGCGGGTGGGGTGGATACGCAGTATTTT	CASSLTAGGVDTQYF
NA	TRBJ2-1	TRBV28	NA	TGTGCCAGCAGTAACGGGGGCAATGAGCAGTTCTTC	CASSNGGNEQFF
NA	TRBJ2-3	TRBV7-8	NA	TGTGCCAGCAGCTTAGGTGGCAGGAGCACAGATACGCAGTATTTT	CASSLGGRSTDTQYF
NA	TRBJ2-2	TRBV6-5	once	TGTGCCAGCAGTCTGGGCACCGGGGAGCTGTTTTTT	CASSLGTGELFF
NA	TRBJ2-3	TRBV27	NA	TGTGCCAGCAGTTCCGCCCCCTGGGATACGCAGTATTTT	CASSSAPWDTQYF
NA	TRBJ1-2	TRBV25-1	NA	TGTGCCAGCAATGAGGGGTATGGCTACACCTTC	CASNEGYGYTF
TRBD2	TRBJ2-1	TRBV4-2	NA	TGTGCCAGCAGCCCGACTAGCTTCGATGAGCAGTTCTTC	CASSPTSFDEQFF
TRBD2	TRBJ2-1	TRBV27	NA	TGTGCCAGCAGTTTAAGTGGGAGGGGTAACAATGAGCAGTTCTTC	CASSLSGRGNNEQFF
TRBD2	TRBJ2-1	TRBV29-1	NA	TGCAGCGTCCGAGCGGGAGGGCCCTACAATGAGCAGTTCTTC	CSVRAGGPYNEQFF
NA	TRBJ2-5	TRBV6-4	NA	TGTGCCAGCAGTGCAAAGGGGGAAGAGACCCAGTACTTC	CASSAKGEETQYF
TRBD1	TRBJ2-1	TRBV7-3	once	TGTGCCAGCAGCCTTACAGGGGAAGCTAACAATGAGCAGTTCTTC	CASSLTGEANNEQFF
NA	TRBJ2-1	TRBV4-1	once	TGCGCCAGCAGCCAAGTCGGCTTCCTGGATGAGCAGTTCTTC	CASSQVGFLDEQFF
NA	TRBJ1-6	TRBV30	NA	TGTGCCTGGAGTGTAGCCCTTGCGGCCCTCCACTTT	CAWSVALAALHF
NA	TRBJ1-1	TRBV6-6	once	TGTGCCAGCAGACCGACCCTCGGTGAAGCTTTCTTT	CASRPTLGEAFF
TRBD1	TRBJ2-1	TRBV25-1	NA	TGTGCCAGCACGGGTCCAGGGGGCAATGAGCAGTTCTTC	CASTGPGGNEQFF
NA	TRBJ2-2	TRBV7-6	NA	TGTGCCAGCAGCTGGGACACCCTAACGGGCGCGAACACCGGGGAGCTGTTTTTT	CASSWDTLTGANTGELFF
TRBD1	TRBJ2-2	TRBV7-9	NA	TGTGCCAGCAGGGGTCTGGCAGGGGGCACCGGGGAGCTGTTTTTT	CASRGLAGGTGELFF
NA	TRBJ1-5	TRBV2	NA	TGTGCCAGCAGTGAAATACTAGGCAATCAGCCCCAGCATTTT	CASSEILGNQPQHF
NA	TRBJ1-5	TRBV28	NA	TGTGCCAGCAGTCCTGACAGAAGTTTGACCCAGCCCCAGCATTTT	CASSPDRSLTQPQHF
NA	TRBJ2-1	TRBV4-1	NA	TGTGCCAGCAGCCAAGTGAATGAGCAGTTCTTC	CASSQVNEQFF
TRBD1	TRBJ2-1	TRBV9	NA	TGTGCCAGCAGCCAGGGACAGGGGTCCTACAATGAGCAGTTCTTC	CASSQGQGSYNEQFF